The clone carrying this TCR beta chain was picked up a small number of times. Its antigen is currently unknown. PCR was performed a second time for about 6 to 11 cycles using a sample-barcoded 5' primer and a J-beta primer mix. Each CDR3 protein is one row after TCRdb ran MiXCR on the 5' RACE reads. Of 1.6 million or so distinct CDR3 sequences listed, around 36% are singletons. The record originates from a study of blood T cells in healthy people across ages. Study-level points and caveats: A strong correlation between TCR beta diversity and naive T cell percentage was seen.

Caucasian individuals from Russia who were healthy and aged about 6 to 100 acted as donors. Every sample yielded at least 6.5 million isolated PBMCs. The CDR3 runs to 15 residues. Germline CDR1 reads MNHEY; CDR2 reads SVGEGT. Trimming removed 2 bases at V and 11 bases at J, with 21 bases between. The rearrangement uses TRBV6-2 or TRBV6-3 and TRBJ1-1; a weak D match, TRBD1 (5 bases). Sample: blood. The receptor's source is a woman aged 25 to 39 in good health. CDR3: CASSYSYPAREKAFF. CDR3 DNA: TGTGCCAGCAGTTACAGCTACCCCGCCAGGGAGAAGGCTTTCTTT.